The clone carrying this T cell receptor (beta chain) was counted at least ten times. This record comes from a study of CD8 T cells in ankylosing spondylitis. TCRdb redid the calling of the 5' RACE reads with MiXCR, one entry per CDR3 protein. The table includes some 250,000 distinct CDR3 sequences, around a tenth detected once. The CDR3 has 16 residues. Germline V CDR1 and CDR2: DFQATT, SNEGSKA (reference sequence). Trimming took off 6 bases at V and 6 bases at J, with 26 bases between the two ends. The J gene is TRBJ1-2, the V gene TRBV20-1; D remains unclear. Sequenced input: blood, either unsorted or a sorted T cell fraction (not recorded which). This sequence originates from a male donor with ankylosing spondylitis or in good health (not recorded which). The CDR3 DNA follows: TGCAGTGCGCCTCATACACCCGGCCCTATATCGGATGGCTACACCTTC. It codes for CSAPHTPGPISDGYTF.